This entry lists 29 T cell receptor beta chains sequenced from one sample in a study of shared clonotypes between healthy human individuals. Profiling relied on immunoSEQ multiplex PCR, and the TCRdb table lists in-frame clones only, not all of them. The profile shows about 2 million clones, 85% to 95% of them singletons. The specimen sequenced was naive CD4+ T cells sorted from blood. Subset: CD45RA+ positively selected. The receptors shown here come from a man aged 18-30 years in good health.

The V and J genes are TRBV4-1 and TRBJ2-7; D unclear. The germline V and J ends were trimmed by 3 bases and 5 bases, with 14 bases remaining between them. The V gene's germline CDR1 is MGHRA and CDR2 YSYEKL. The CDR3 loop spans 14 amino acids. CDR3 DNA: TGCGCCAGCAGCCAGTTTGTAGGGAAGGACGAGCAGTACTTC. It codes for CASSQFVGKDEQYF.

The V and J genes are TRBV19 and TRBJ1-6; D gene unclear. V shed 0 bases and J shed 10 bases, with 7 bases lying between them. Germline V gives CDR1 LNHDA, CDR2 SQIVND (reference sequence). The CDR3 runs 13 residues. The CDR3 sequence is CASSIEHSSPLHF. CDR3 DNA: TGTGCCAGTAGTATAGAGCACTCATCACCCCTCCACTTT.

CDR3 bases: TGCGCCAGCAGCACGGGTGTCTCTGGAAACACCATATATTTT. This translates into CASSTGVSGNTIYF. The chain couples TRBV10-2 to TRBJ1-3; D gene unclear. The CDR3 is 14 amino acids. Germline CDR1 is WSHSY and CDR2 is SAAADI. Trimming shortened V by 6 bases and J by 0 bases, and 9 bases separated the two germline ends.

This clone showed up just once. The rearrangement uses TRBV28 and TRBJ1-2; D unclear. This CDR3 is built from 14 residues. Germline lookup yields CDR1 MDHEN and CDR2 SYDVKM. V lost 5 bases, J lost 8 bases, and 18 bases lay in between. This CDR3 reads CASSLSAHLDGYTF. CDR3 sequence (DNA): TGTGCCAGCAGTCTATCGGCGCATTTGGACGGCTACACCTTC.

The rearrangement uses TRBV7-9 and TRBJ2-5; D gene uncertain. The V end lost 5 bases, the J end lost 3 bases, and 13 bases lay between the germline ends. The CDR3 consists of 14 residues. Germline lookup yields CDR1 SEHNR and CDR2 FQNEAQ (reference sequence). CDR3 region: CASSHTPEKETQYF. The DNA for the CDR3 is TGTGCCAGCAGCCATACCCCCGAGAAAGAGACCCAGTACTTC.

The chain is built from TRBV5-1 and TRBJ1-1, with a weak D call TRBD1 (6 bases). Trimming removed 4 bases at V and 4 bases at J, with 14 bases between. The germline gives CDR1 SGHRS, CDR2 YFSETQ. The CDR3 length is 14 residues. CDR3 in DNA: TGCGCCAGCAGCATGCAGACAGGCAGCACTGAAGCTTTCTTT. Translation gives CASSMQTGSTEAFF.

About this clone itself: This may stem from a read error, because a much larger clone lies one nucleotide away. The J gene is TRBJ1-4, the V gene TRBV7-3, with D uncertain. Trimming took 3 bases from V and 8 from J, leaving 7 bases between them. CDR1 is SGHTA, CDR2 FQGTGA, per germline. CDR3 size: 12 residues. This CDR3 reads CASSLGLEKLFF. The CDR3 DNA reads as TGTGCCAGCAGCTTGGGCTTAGAAAAACTGTTTTTT. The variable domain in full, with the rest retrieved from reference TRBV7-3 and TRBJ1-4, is GAGVSQTPSNKVTEKGKYVELRCDPISGHTALYWYRQSLGQGPEFLIYFQGTGAADDSGLPNDRFFAVRPEGSVSTLKIQRTERGDSAVYLCASSLGLEKLFFGSGTQLSVL.

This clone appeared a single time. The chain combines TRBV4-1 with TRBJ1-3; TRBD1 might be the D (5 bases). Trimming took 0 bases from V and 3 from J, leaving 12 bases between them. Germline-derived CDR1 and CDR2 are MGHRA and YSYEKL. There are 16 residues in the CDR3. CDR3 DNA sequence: TGCGCCAGCAGCCAAGATCCAGGGATCCTTGGAAACACCATATATTTT. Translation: CASSQDPGILGNTIYF.

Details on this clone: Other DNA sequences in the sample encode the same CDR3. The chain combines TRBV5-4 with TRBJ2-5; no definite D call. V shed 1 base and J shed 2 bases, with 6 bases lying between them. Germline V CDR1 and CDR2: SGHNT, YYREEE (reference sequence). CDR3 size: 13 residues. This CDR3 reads CASSLNSQETQYF. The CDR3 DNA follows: TGTGCCAGCAGCTTGAACAGTCAAGAGACCCAGTACTTC.

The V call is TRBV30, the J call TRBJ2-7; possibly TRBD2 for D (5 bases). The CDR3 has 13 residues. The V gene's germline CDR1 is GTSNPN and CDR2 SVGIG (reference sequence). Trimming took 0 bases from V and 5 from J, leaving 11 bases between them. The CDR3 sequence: CAWSVNTGNEQYF. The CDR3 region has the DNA TGTGCCTGGAGTGTAAATACGGGGAACGAGCAGTACTTC.

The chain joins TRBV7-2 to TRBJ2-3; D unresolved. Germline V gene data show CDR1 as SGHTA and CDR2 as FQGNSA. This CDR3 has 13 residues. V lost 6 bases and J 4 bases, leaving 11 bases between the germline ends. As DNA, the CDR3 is TGTGCCAGCAGGGCAAACATGGCAGATACGCAGTATTTT. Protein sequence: CASRANMADTQYF.

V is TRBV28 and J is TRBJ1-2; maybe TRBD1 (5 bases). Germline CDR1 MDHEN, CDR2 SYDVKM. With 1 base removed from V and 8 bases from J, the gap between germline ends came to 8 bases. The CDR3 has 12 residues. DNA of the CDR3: TGTGCCAGCAGTTTATTTGGGGCCGGCTACACCTTC. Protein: CASSLFGAGYTF.

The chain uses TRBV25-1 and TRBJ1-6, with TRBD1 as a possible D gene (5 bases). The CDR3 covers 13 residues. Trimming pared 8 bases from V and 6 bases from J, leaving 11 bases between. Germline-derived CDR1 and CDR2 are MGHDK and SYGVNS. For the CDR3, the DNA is TGTGCCAGCTCAGGGAAGCTTAATTCACCCCTCCACTTT. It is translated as CASSGKLNSPLHF. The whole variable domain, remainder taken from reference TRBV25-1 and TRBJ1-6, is EADIYQTPRYLVIGTGKKITLECSQTMGHDKMYWYQQDPGMELHLIHYSYGVNSTEKGDLSSESTVSRIRTEHFPLTLESARPSHTSQYLCASSGKLNSPLHFGNGTRLTVT.

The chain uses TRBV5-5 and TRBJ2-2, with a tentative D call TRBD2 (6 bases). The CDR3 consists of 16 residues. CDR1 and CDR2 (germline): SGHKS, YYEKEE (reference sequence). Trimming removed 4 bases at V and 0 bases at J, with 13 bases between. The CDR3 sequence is CASSPTPGANTGELFF. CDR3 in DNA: TGTGCCAGCAGCCCTACACCGGGAGCGAACACCGGGGAGCTGTTTTTT.

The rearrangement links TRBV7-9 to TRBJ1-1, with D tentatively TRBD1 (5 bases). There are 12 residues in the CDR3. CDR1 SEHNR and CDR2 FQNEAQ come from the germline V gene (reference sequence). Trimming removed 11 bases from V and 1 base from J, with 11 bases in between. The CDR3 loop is CASRGENTEAFF. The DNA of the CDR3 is TGTGCCTCCCGGGGGGAGAACACTGAAGCTTTCTTT.

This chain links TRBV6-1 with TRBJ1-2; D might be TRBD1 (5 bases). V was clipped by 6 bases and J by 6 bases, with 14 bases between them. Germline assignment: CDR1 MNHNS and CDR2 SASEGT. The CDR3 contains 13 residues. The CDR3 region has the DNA TGTGCCAGCAGAGCGCAGGGTATGGATGGCTACACCTTC. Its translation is CASRAQGMDGYTF.

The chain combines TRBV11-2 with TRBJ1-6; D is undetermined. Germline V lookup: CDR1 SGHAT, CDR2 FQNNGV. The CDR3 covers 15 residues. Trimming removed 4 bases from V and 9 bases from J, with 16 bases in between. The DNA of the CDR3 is TGTGCCAGCAGCTCGACTTTGGGGTACGGTTCACCCCTCCACTTT. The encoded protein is CASSSTLGYGSPLHF. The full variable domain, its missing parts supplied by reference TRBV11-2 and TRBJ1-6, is EAGVAQSPRYKIIEKRQSVAFWCNPISGHATLYWYQQILGQGPKLLIQFQNNGVVDDSQLPKDRFSAERLKGVDSTLKIQPAKLEDSAVYLCASSSTLGYGSPLHFGNGTRLTVT.

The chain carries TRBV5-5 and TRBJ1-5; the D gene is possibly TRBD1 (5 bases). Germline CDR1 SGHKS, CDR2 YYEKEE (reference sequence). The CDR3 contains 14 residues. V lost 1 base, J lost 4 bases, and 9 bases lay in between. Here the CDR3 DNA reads TGTGCCAGCAGCTTGTTTGGGGGGAATCAGCCCCAGCATTTT. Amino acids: CASSLFGGNQPQHF.

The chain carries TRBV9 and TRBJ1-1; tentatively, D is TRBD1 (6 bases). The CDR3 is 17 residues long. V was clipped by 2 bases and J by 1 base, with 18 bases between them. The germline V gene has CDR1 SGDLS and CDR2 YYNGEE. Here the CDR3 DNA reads TGTGCCAGCAGCGTTATTCCCGCAGGGGCGGCGAACACTGAAGCTTTCTTT. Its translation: CASSVIPAGAANTEAFF.

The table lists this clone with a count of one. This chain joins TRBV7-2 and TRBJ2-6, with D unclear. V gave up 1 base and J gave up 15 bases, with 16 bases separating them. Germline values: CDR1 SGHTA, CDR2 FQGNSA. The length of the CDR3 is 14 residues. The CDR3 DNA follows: TGTGCCAGCAGCTTAGGTCCCGACCTAGGTTCCCTGACTTTC. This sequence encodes CASSLGPDLGSLTF.

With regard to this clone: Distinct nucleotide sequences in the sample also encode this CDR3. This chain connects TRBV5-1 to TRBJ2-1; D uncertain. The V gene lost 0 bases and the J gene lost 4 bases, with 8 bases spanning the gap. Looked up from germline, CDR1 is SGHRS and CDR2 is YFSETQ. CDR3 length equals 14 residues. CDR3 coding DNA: TGCGCCAGCAGCTTGGGCGACACGTACAATGAGCAGTTCTTC. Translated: CASSLGDTYNEQFF.

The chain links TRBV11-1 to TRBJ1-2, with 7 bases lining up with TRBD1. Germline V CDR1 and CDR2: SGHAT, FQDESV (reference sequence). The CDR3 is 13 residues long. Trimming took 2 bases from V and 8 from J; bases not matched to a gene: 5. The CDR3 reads CASSLRDSRGYTF. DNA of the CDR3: TGTGCCAGCAGCTTACGGGACAGCCGAGGCTACACCTTC.

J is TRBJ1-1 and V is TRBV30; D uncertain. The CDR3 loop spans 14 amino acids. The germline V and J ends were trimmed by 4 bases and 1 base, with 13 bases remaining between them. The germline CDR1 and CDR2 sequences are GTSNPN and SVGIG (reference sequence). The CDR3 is CAWNTGKGNTEAFF. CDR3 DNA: TGTGCCTGGAACACCGGAAAGGGGAACACTGAAGCTTTCTTT.

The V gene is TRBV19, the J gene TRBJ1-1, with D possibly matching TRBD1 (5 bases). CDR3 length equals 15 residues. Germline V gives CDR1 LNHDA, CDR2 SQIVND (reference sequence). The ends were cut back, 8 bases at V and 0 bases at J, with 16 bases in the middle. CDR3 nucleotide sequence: TGTGCCAGTTCGGAAACCGGGACTTTGAACACTGAAGCTTTCTTT. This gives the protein CASSETGTLNTEAFF.

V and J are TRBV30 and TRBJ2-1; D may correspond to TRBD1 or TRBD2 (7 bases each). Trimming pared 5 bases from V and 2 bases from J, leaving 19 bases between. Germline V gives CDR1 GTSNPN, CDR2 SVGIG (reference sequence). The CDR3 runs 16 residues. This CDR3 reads CAWGTRGGLTYNEQFF. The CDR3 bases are TGTGCCTGGGGAACCAGGGGGGGATTAACCTACAATGAGCAGTTCTTC.

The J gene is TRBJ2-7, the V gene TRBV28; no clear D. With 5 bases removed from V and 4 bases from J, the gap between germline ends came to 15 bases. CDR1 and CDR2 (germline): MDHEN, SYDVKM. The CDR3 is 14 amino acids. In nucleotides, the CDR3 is TGTGCCAGCAGTCTGACGGTGCTGGTGTACGAGCAGTACTTC. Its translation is CASSLTVLVYEQYF. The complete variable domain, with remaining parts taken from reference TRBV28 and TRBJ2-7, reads DVKVTQSSRYLVKRTGEKVFLECVQDMDHENMFWYRQDPGLGLRLIYFSYDVKMKEKGDIPEGYSVSREKKERFSLILESASTNQTSMYLCASSLTVLVYEQYFGPGTRLTVT.

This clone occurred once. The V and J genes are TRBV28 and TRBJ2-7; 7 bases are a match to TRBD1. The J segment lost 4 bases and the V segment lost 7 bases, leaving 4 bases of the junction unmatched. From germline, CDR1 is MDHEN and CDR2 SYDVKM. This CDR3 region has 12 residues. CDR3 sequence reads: CASISRGYEQYF. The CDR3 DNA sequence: TGTGCCAGCATTTCCAGGGGGTACGAGCAGTACTTC.

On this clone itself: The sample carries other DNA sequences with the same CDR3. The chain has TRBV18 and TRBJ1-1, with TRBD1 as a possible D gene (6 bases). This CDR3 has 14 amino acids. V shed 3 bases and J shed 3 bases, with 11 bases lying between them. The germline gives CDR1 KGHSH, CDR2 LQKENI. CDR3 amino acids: CASSPLTGDTEAFF. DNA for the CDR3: TGTGCCAGCTCACCCTTGACAGGAGACACTGAAGCTTTCTTT.

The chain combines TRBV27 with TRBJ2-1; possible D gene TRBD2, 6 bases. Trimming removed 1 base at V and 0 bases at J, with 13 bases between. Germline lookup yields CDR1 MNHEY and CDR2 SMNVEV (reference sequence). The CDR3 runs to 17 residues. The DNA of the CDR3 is TGTGCCAGCAGTTTATGGGGGGACGGAAGCTCCTACAATGAGCAGTTCTTC. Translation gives CASSLWGDGSSYNEQFF.